This T cell receptor beta chain came from a study of blood T cells in healthy people across ages. Background on the study: Per two T cells, about one barcoded beta molecule was captured through template switching.

Combining a sample-barcoded 5' primer with a J-beta primer mix, a second PCR ran for 7 to 11 cycles. Using its own MiXCR run on the 5' RACE reads, TCRdb lists one record per CDR3 protein. Of about 780,000 distinct CDR3 sequences detected, 46% appear once; the ten largest clones hold less than 20%. V was clipped by 6 bases and J by 10 bases; unmatched bases: 17. Looked up from germline, CDR1 is MNHEY and CDR2 is SMNVEV (reference sequence). The CDR3 consists of 15 residues. A remark on this clonotype: Its target is unknown.

Whole-study findings and limits: No one knew whether donors had CMV, which possibly confounded expanded clonotype changes.

V usage is TRBV27 and J usage is TRBJ1-1; TRBD1 aligns across 7 bases. The source of this sequence is an older man in good health. Sequencing input: blood. Here the CDR3 reads CASSARPRGGIRAFF. Here the CDR3 DNA reads TGTGCCAGCAGCGCACGTCCCAGGGGGGGAATTCGAGCTTTCTTT.